The sequence of this T cell receptor (beta chain) was determined in a study of blood T cell repertoires in COVID-19 (dated by TCRdb to 2020 to 2022). A note on the overall study: The collaborator samples originated in the United States, Italy and Spain and spanned the acute and convalescent phases of COVID-19. Subjects who had been exposed to COVID-19, were actively infected with it, or had recovered from it provided the deeply sampled blood TCRbeta repertoires that made up the dataset. The samples were drawn from two sources: the first 160 participants of the ongoing ImmuneRACE study, and 950 to 1,500 subjects contributed by 6 global collaborators. The sample metadata nearly always contained a de-identified subject ID, COVID-19 status, age in years and sex. The repertoires were released in a freely available public database meant as a resource for research on the immune response to SARS-CoV-2. Where HLA class I and class II types were available, the types were taken from metadata supplied by the sample provider, not from assay-based typing. The material from the prospective study consisted of cDNA or gDNA derived from T cells, B-cell-depleted T cells, or PBMCs.

Including the terminal cysteine and phenylalanine, the CDR3 comprises 14 residues. Of the read, only the CDR3 DNA is kept; its 42 bases are in frame from base 1. V trim: 7 bases; J trim: 3 bases; unmatched bases: 3. Per the germline V gene, MNHEY is the CDR1 and SVGAGI is the CDR2. General conclusions and limits of the study: Clinical and demographic metadata were provided uncurated, with the amount varying by source and participant.

TCRbeta CDR3 regions were amplified from genomic DNA using the immunoSEQ Assay, a bias-controlled multiplex PCR. In the authors' own workflow: The number of nucleated cells in each sample was estimated by amplification of reference gene primers within the assay. Sequence reads were collapsed and filtered to measure the absolute abundance of every unique TCRbeta CDR3 rearrangement. For each sample, productive Simpson clonality was calculated as the square root of Simpson's diversity index across productive rearrangements. This immuneACCESS table, as held by TCRdb, lists in-frame sequences with V and J called but not all clones. Of the missing ones, under half trace to an unresolved V gene in checked studies; the others have no known cause. The V and J calls and clone size were taken over from that table, and D and trimming were inferred from the DNA. The sample table contains some 37,000 clones; only one count was recorded for roughly 88% of them. The top ten hold 9% of the sample.

Whole blood was collected in K2EDTA tubes by collaborating institutions according to the institutions' own protocols. For TCRbeta analysis, collaborators shipped samples in one of three forms: frozen whole blood, isolated PBMCs, or DNA extracted from either of those sample types. Comment on this clone: It lacks a known antigen. Per-nucleotide qualities are absent, and no much larger clonotype sits a single base away.

This receptor chain uses TRBV6-5 and TRBJ2-3, with 11 junctional bases fitting TRBD2. Source material: peripheral blood. The TCR sequence derives from a woman aged 70 to 79 with acute or convalescent COVID-19. The encoded CDR3 is CASTGTSGTDTQYF. The DNA sequence is as follows: TGTGCCAGCACTGGGACTAGCGGTACAGATACGCAGTATTTT.